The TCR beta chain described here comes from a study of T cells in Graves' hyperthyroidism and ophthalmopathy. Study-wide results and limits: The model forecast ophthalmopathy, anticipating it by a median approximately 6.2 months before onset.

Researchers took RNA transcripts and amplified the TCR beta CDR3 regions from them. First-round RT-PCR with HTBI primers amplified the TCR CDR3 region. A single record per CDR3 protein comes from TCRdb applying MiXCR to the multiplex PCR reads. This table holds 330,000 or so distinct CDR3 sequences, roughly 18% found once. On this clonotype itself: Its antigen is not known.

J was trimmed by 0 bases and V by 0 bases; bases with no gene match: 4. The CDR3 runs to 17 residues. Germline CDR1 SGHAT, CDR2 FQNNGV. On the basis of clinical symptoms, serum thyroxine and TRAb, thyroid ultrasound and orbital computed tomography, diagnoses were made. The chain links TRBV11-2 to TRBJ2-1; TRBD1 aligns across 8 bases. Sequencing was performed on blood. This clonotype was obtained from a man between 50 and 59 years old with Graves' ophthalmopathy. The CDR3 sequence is CASSLESTGGSYNEQFF. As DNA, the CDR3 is TGTGCCAGCAGCTTAGAAAGTACAGGGGGCTCCTACAATGAGCAGTTCTTC.